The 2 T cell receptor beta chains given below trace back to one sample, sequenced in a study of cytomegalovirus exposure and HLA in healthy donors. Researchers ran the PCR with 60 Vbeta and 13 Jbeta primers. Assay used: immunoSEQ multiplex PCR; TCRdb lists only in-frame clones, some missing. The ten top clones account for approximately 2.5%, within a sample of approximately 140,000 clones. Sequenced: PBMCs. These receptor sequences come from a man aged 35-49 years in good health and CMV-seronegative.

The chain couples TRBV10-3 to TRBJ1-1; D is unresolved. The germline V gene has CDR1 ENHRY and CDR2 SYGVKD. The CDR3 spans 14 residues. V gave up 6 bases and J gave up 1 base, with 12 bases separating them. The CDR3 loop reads CAIRSAFGNTEAFF. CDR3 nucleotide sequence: TGTGCCATCAGAAGCGCCTTTGGGAACACTGAAGCTTTCTTT.

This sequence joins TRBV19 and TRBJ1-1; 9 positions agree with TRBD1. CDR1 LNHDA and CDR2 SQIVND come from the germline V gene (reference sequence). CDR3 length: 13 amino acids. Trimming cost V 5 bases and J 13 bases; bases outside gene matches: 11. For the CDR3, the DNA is TGTGCCAGTAGTTTAACAGGGGGCCCAAGATATTTCTTT. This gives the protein CASSLTGGPRYFF. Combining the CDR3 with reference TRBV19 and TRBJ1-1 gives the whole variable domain DGGITQSPKYLFRKEGQNVTLSCEQNLNHDAMYWYRQDPGQGLRLIYYSQIVNDFQKGDIAEGYSVSREKKESFPLTVTSAQKNPTAFYLCASSLTGGPRYFFGQGTRLTVV.